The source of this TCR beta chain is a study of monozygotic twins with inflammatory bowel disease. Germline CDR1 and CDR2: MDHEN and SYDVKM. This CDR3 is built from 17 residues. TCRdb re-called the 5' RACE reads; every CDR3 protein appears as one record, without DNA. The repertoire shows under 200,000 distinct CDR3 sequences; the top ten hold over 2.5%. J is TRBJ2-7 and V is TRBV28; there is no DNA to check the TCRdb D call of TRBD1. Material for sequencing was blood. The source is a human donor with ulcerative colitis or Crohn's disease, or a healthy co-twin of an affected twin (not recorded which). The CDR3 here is CASSIVVAGVTGAEQYF.